This TCR beta chain was sequenced for a study of blood T cell repertoires in COVID-19. As for the study in general: The United States, Italy and Spain provided the acute and convalescent COVID-19 samples. PBMCs, B-cell-depleted T cells, or T cells provided the cDNA or gDNA that made up the material.

In its sample, this clone was seen once. As processed by the authors: Quantification of nucleated cells was approximated via reference gene primer amplification. The assay was immunoSEQ multiplex PCR, and TCRdb's table has in-frame clones only and misses some. V, J and clone size derive from that table, while D and trimming were established from the DNA sequence. Found here are approximately 450,000 clones, 85% to 90% of them singletons; the top ten hold 4.3%. The specimen sequenced was peripheral blood. This receptor was identified in a woman aged 25 to 39 with acute or convalescent COVID-19.

CDR3 sequence reads: CASSQVQYEKLFF. CDR3 coding DNA: TGCGCCAGCAGCCAAGTTCAGTATGAAAAACTGTTTTTT. The chain employs TRBV4-1 and TRBJ1-4; D is ambiguous. The germline V gene encodes CDR1 MGHRA and CDR2 YSYEKL. The CDR3 has 13 amino acids. The V gene lost 1 base and the J gene lost 6 bases, with 6 bases spanning the gap.